One sample yielded the 24 T cell receptor beta chains listed below, sequenced in a study of regulatory T cells in long-lasting Graves disease. Time point of the sample: persistent/refractory GD, antithyroid drugs over 5 years with positive TRAb. Preparation of the TCR library used RNA extracted from PBMCs. Through Arm-PCR of CDR3 regions and iRepertoire HTBI primers, TCR beta libraries were built. From the multiplex PCR reads, TCRdb called clonotypes with MiXCR, one entry per CDR3 protein. The repertoire consists of about 470,000 distinct CDR3 sequences, with about 22% occurring once and the leading ten covering around 7%. The input for sequencing was peripheral blood mononuclear cells (PBMCs), taken when the disease was refractory, from a patient treated with antithyroid drugs. Every receptor here comes from a female donor with Graves disease.

This clonotype occurred many times. The V gene is TRBV24-1, the J gene TRBJ2-5, with 7 bases lining up with TRBD1. Trimming cost V 4 bases and J 5 bases; bases outside gene matches: 9. The CDR3 spans 15 residues. Germline CDR1 reads KGHDR; CDR2 reads SFDVKD. The CDR3 DNA follows: TGTGCCACCAGTGAACTAGACAGGGATGTGGAGACCCAGTACTTC. Its protein product is CATSELDRDVETQYF.

The J gene is TRBJ1-3, the V gene TRBV5-1; D gene unclear. The CDR3 consists of 15 residues. The germline V gene has CDR1 SGHRS and CDR2 YFSETQ. V shed 0 bases and J shed 4 bases, with 11 bases lying between them. CDR3 nucleotides: TGCGCCAGCAGCTTGGCCGGAGGGCTCGGAAACACCATATATTTT. Translating it yields CASSLAGGLGNTIYF.

This clonotype has ten or more counts. This rearrangement joins TRBV5-1 to TRBJ1-2, with 9 bases identical to TRBD1. The germline V gene encodes CDR1 SGHRS and CDR2 YFSETQ. The CDR3 loop spans 14 amino acids. The V and J ends lost 4 bases and 5 bases, in that order; junction bases with no gene match: 6. CDR3 in DNA: TGCGCCAGCAGCGCCACCGGGACAGGGTATGGCTACACCTTC. Protein sequence: CASSATGTGYGYTF.

The chain employs TRBV5-1 and TRBJ2-5; the D gene is possibly TRBD2 (6 bases). From germline, CDR1 is SGHRS and CDR2 YFSETQ. Between the trimmed V and J ends, which lost 5 bases and 4 bases, there was a span of 18 bases. This CDR3 contains 15 residues. The CDR3 protein is CASREQSGLGETQYF. The CDR3 DNA is TGCGCCAGCAGGGAGCAGAGCGGGTTGGGAGAGACCCAGTACTTC. The whole variable domain, filled in from reference TRBV5-1 and TRBJ2-5, reads KAGVTQTPRYLIKTRGQQVTLSCSPISGHRSVSWYQQTPGQGLQFLFEYFSETQRNKGNFPGRFSGRQFSNSRSEMNVSTLELGDSALYLCASREQSGLGETQYFGPGTRLLVL.

The chain joins TRBV5-1 to TRBJ1-6; D is undetermined. CDR1 is SGHRS and CDR2 is YFSETQ in the germline V gene. V was shortened by 6 bases and J by 3 bases, with 7 bases between the two germline ends. The CDR3 is made up of 13 amino acids. The CDR3 here is CASKPNYNSPLHF. As DNA, the CDR3 is TGCGCCAGCAAACCCAACTATAATTCACCCCTCCACTTT.

At least ten counts were recorded for this clonotype. The chain recombines TRBV11-1 with TRBJ1-4; TRBD1 matches at 10 bases. V lost 4 bases, J lost 7 bases, and 9 bases stayed unmatched. Germline loops: CDR1 SGHAT, CDR2 FQDESV (reference sequence). The CDR3 sequence is 16 residues long. DNA for the CDR3: TGTGCCAGCAGCTCACGCCATGGGACAGGGGCTGAAAAACTGTTTTTT. This encodes CASSSRHGTGAEKLFF.

In the case of this clonotype: A much bigger clone sits one base away, suggesting this may be a read error. The chain carries TRBV12-3 or TRBV12-4 and TRBJ2-7; D could derive from TRBD1 or TRBD2 (5 bases each). The CDR3 covers 16 residues. Trimming stripped 6 bases from V and 0 bases from J, with 18 bases between. Written as DNA, the CDR3 is TGTGCCAGCAGCCCCCAGGCCGGGGCTCCCTCCTACGAGCAGTACTTC. Amino acids: CASSPQAGAPSYEQYF.

This clonotype was observed many times. V usage is TRBV7-2 and J usage is TRBJ2-5; D is possibly TRBD1 or TRBD2 (5 bases each). This CDR3 comprises 13 residues. Per the germline V gene, CDR1 is SGHTA and CDR2 is FQGNSA. The V end lost 6 bases, the J end lost 9 bases, and 17 bases lay between the germline ends. The CDR3 loop is CASSLGANTAQYF. CDR3 DNA: TGTGCCAGCAGTCTCGGGGCCAATACTGCCCAGTACTTC.

This clonotype was seen once. This chain links TRBV28 with TRBJ1-4, with D possibly being TRBD1 (5 bases). The V and J ends lost 6 bases and 5 bases respectively, with 16 bases between them. The CDR3 loop spans 15 amino acids. In germline, CDR1 is MDHEN, CDR2 SYDVKM. The CDR3 region is CASSEPGTGNEKLFF. The CDR3 region has the DNA TGTGCCAGCAGCGAACCAGGGACGGGGAATGAAAAACTGTTTTTT. The variable domain in full, completed from reference TRBV28 and TRBJ1-4, reads DVKVTQSSRYLVKRTGEKVFLECVQDMDHENMFWYRQDPGLGLRLIYFSYDVKMKEKGDIPEGYSVSREKKERFSLILESASTNQTSMYLCASSEPGTGNEKLFFGSGTQLSVL.

Worth noting for this clonotype: A read error may be the cause here, since a much bigger clone is one base away. The chain recombines TRBV29-1 with TRBJ1-1; D is unresolved. This CDR3 contains 13 residues. CDR1 is SQVTM and CDR2 is ANQGSEA in the germline V gene. CDR3 coding DNA: TGCGGCGTTGTGCGTCCGTTGAACACTGAAGCTTTCTTT. Amino acid sequence: CGVVRPLNTEAFF.

This clonotype was recorded at least ten times. The chain links TRBV28 to TRBJ2-5; 8 bases line up with TRBD1. CDR1 and CDR2 (germline): MDHEN, SYDVKM. J lost 3 bases, V lost 5 bases, and 11 bases had no gene match. This CDR3 comprises 16 residues. The CDR3 sequence: CASSQSGTGYEETQYF. The CDR3 coding sequence is TGTGCCAGCAGTCAATCCGGGACAGGATATGAAGAGACCCAGTACTTC. The variable domain in full, completed from reference TRBV28 and TRBJ2-5, reads DVKVTQSSRYLVKRTGEKVFLECVQDMDHENMFWYRQDPGLGLRLIYFSYDVKMKEKGDIPEGYSVSREKKERFSLILESASTNQTSMYLCASSQSGTGYEETQYFGPGTRLLVL.

This clonotype has a count of ten or more. The chain employs TRBV11-2 and TRBJ2-7; 7 nucleotides match TRBD1. CDR3 length: 12 residues. CDR1 SGHAT and CDR2 FQNNGV come from the germline V gene. V lost 4 bases, J lost 7 bases, and 4 bases stayed unmatched. The CDR3 reads CASSYTGEEQYF. CDR3 nucleotide sequence: TGTGCCAGCAGCTACACAGGGGAAGAGCAGTACTTC.

This clonotype occurred many times. This rearrangement joins TRBV28 to TRBJ2-2; 7 bases fit TRBD1. This CDR3 has 15 residues. The V gene's germline CDR1 is MDHEN and CDR2 SYDVKM. The J segment lost 6 bases and the V segment lost 5 bases, leaving 9 bases of the junction unmatched. The CDR3 DNA reads TGTGCCAGCAGTGCCAACAGGGGCCCAGCCGGGGAGCTGTTTTTT. This gives the protein CASSANRGPAGELFF.

This clonotype was picked up a small number of times. The J gene is TRBJ1-1, the V gene TRBV19; D is perhaps TRBD1 (6 bases). V gave up 5 bases and J gave up 4 bases, with 17 bases separating them. The V gene's germline CDR1 is LNHDA and CDR2 SQIVND (reference sequence). The CDR3 is 15 amino acids. The CDR3 region is CASSLLQGGGTEAFF. The CDR3 nucleotides are TGTGCCAGTAGTCTATTACAGGGAGGAGGCACTGAAGCTTTCTTT.

V usage is TRBV14 and J usage is TRBJ1-1; possible D gene TRBD1, 5 bases. V lost 3 bases and J lost 6, with 5 bases in between. The CDR3 loop spans 11 amino acids. Germline lookup yields CDR1 SGHDN and CDR2 FVKESK. The CDR3 DNA sequence: TGTGCCAGCAGCCAGGGGGCTGAAGCTTTCTTT. Translation gives CASSQGAEAFF. Based on the CDR3 plus reference TRBV14 and TRBJ1-1, the full variable domain is EAGVTQFPSHSVIEKGQTVTLRCDPISGHDNLYWYRRVMGKEIKFLLHFVKESKQDESGMPNNRFLAERTGGTYSTLKVQPAELEDSGVYFCASSQGAEAFFGQGTRLTVV.

This clonotype was observed many times. The V call is TRBV7-8, the J call TRBJ1-2; 7 positions agree with TRBD1. Germline V gene lookup returns CDR1 SGHVS and CDR2 FQNEAQ. Trimming took 3 bases from V and 2 from J; bases not matched to a gene: 6. The CDR3 is 15 amino acids. The CDR3 reads CASSLETGLNYGYTF. CDR3 DNA: TGTGCCAGCAGCTTGGAGACAGGGTTGAACTATGGCTACACCTTC.

This chain joins TRBV7-2 and TRBJ1-5; tentatively, D is TRBD1 (5 bases). V shed 0 bases and J shed 7 bases, with 13 bases lying between them. This CDR3 is 15 amino acids long. Germline V gene data show CDR1 as SGHTA and CDR2 as FQGNSA. In DNA form, the CDR3 reads TGTGCCAGCAGCTTAGCGCGGGGGGGTCGACAGCCCCAGCATTTT. It translates to CASSLARGGRQPQHF.

The chain links TRBV7-9 to TRBJ2-5; D unclear. Germline CDR1 and CDR2: SEHNR and FQNEAQ (reference sequence). CDR3 length: 17 residues. Trimming stripped 4 bases from V and 1 base from J, with 19 bases between. The CDR3 spells CASSWLGVSGGQETQYF. CDR3 nucleotide sequence: TGTGCCAGCAGCTGGTTAGGCGTGTCTGGCGGCCAAGAGACCCAGTACTTC.

This clonotype has a count of ten or more. V usage is TRBV2 and J usage is TRBJ2-7; D is unresolved. This CDR3 has 12 amino acids. The V and J ends lost 6 bases and 3 bases respectively, with 9 bases between them. The germline CDR1 and CDR2 sequences are SNHLY and FYNNEI. CDR3 loop: CASSDQNYEQYF. The CDR3 coding sequence is TGTGCCAGCAGCGATCAAAACTACGAGCAGTACTTC.

This clonotype was counted many times. This sequence joins TRBV9 and TRBJ2-5, with D perhaps matching TRBD2 (6 bases). Deletions cut 4 bases from V and 5 bases from J, with 15 bases between. CDR3 length: 14 amino acids. Germline V gene lookup returns CDR1 SGDLS and CDR2 YYNGEE. CDR3 DNA sequence: TGTGCCAGCAGCCCCGGGGACTCCCCTGAGACCCAGTACTTC. Its protein is CASSPGDSPETQYF.

The table lists this clonotype with a few counts. This sequence joins TRBV7-2 and TRBJ2-7; D remains ambiguous. The CDR3 is made up of 12 amino acids. CDR1 is SGHTA and CDR2 is FQGNSA in the germline V gene. Trimming stripped 0 bases from V and 7 bases from J, with 7 bases between. As DNA, the CDR3 is TGTGCCAGCAGCTTAGCCTTCGGGGAGCAGTACTTC. Its protein is CASSLAFGEQYF.

This clonotype was seen at least ten times. The rearrangement links TRBV11-3 to TRBJ2-7; TRBD2 matches at 14 bases. After removal of 4 bases from V and 6 bases from J, the junction contained 2 bases not matched to a gene. Germline V gene lookup returns CDR1 SGHNT and CDR2 YENEEA. This CDR3 is built from 14 residues. CDR3 bases: TGTGCCAGCAGCTCGGGACTAGCGGGAGCCGAGCAGTACTTC. As protein: CASSSGLAGAEQYF.

The chain recombines TRBV7-2 with TRBJ1-5; D unresolved. Germline values: CDR1 SGHTA, CDR2 FQGNSA. This CDR3 is 14 amino acids long. Between the trimmed V and J ends, which lost 4 bases and 0 bases, there was a span of 7 bases. The CDR3 protein is CASSYHYSNQPQHF. DNA of the CDR3: TGTGCCAGCAGCTATCATTATAGCAATCAGCCCCAGCATTTT.

This clonotype was seen many times. J is TRBJ1-1 and V is TRBV29-1; D gene uncertain. V lost 0 bases and J 10 bases, leaving 9 bases between the germline ends. The germline V gene encodes CDR1 SQVTM and CDR2 ANQGSEA. This CDR3 region has 11 residues. CDR3 DNA sequence: TGCAGCGTTGAAGATCTGAAGGGAGCTTTCTTT. Translating gives CSVEDLKGAFF.